These 10 T cell receptor beta chains originate from one sample sequenced in a study of preoperative IRX-2 immunotherapy in early breast cancer. TCRdb keeps only in-frame clones here, not all; method: immunoSEQ multiplex PCR. The data hold 25,000 or so clones, with approximately 96% observed a single time. This sample's treatment: preoperative locoregional IRX-2 cytokine immunotherapy. Material: tumor tissue, obtained after IRX-2 immunotherapy. The receptors were sampled from a human donor with breast cancer.

This chain connects TRBV4-1 to TRBJ2-2, with 10 bases lining up with TRBD2. There are 18 residues in the CDR3. Looked up from germline, CDR1 is MGHRA and CDR2 is YSYEKL. J was trimmed by 3 bases and V by 4 bases; bases with no gene match: 11. This CDR3 reads CASSPRRLAGYYTGELFF. CDR3 in DNA: TGCGCCAGCAGCCCAAGGAGACTAGCGGGTTATTACACCGGGGAGCTGTTTTTT.

V usage is TRBV30 and J usage is TRBJ1-6, with 8 bases that match TRBD1. With V trimmed by 3 bases and J by 5 bases, 3 bases remained unmatched. The CDR3 has 14 amino acids. Germline V lookup: CDR1 GTSNPN, CDR2 SVGIG (reference sequence). The CDR3, as DNA: TGTGCCTGGAGCGCGGGACAGGATAATTCACCCCTCCACTTT. Translating gives CAWSAGQDNSPLHF.

This CDR3 reads CASSPMGGWGGYTF. CDR3 nucleotide sequence: TGTGCCAGCTCACCAATGGGGGGCTGGGGTGGCTACACCTTC. The V and J genes are TRBV18 and TRBJ1-2; possible D gene TRBD1, 6 bases. Germline V gene sequence: CDR1 KGHSH, CDR2 LQKENI. This CDR3 has 14 residues. Trimming removed 2 bases at V and 7 bases at J, with 14 bases between.

Only one count was recorded for this clone. CDR3 coding DNA: TGTGCCAGCAGAACAGGGGAGAGGGAAGCTTTCTTT. Translated, it gives CASRTGEREAFF. The chain joins TRBV7-8 to TRBJ1-1; 7 bases are a match to TRBD1. Germline-derived CDR1 and CDR2 are SGHVS and FQNEAQ. The V gene end was trimmed by 6 bases and the J gene end by 8 bases; junction bases not matched to a gene: 6. The length of the CDR3 is 12 residues.

The rearrangement joins TRBV19 to TRBJ2-7; D is undetermined. The CDR3 consists of 14 residues. Germline CDR1 is LNHDA and CDR2 is SQIVND (reference sequence). Trimming cost V 6 bases and J 2 bases, with 14 bases left between them. The CDR3 loop reads CASSPWGKAYEQYF. The CDR3 coding sequence is TGTGCCAGTAGCCCATGGGGTAAGGCCTACGAGCAGTACTTC.

The rearrangement links TRBV6-5 to TRBJ2-7; perhaps TRBD2 as D (6 bases). V lost 10 bases, J lost 3 bases, and 16 bases lay in between. Germline V gene lookup returns CDR1 MNHEY and CDR2 SVGAGI. CDR3 length: 13 residues. The CDR3 protein is CATGLAGFYEQYF. The DNA for the CDR3 is TGTGCCACCGGTTTGGCGGGGTTCTACGAGCAGTACTTC.

This clone has more than one count but fewer than ten. The chain has TRBV5-1 and TRBJ1-1; D unresolved. Trimming stripped 4 bases from V and 2 bases from J, with 12 bases between. CDR3 length equals 14 residues. Germline V gene sequence: CDR1 SGHRS, CDR2 YFSETQ. This CDR3 reads CASSLAVGNTEAFF. The CDR3 DNA reads TGCGCCAGCAGCCTCGCGGTGGGAAACACTGAAGCTTTCTTT.

The rearrangement joins TRBV5-8 to TRBJ1-3; D remains unclear. This CDR3 has 16 residues. Germline assignment: CDR1 SGHTS and CDR2 YDEGEE. V was pared by 1 base and J by 1 base, with 12 bases between. The CDR3 reads CASSLRAVYSGNTIYF. The CDR3, as DNA: TGTGCCAGCAGCTTGAGGGCTGTTTATTCTGGAAACACCATATATTTT.

This sequence joins TRBV4-1 and TRBJ2-7; the match to TRBD2 covers 12 bases. The CDR3 contains 15 residues. Germline loops: CDR1 MGHRA, CDR2 YSYEKL. J was trimmed by 2 bases and V by 3 bases; bases with no gene match: 2. The CDR3 sequence is CASSHPSGRAYEQYF. CDR3 DNA: TGCGCCAGCAGCCACCCTAGCGGGAGGGCCTACGAGCAGTACTTC.

The rearrangement joins TRBV29-1 to TRBJ1-2, with D possibly TRBD1 on 6 matching bases. The CDR3 extends over 13 amino acids. Trimming took off 5 bases at V and 2 bases at J, with 12 bases between the two ends. CDR1 is SQVTM, CDR2 ANQGSEA, per germline. In DNA form, the CDR3 reads TGCAGCGTTATCAGGGGATTGAACTATGGCTACACCTTC. Its translation: CSVIRGLNYGYTF.